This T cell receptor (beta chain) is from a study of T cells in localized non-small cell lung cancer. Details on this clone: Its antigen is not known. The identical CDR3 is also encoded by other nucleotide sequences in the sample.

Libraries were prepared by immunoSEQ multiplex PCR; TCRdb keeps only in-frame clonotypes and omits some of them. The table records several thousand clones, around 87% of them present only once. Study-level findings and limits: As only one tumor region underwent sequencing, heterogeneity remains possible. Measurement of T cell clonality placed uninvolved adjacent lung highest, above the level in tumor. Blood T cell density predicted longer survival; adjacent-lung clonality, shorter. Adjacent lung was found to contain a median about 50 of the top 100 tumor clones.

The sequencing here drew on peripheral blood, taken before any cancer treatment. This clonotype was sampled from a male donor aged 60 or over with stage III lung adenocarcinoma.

The CDR3 loop reads CASSLEGQGYGYTF. The DNA of the CDR3 is TGCGCCAGCAGCTTGGAAGGACAGGGCTATGGCTACACCTTC. The chain uses TRBV5-1 and TRBJ1-2; the match to TRBD1 covers 8 bases. Germline V CDR1 and CDR2: SGHRS, YFSETQ. This CDR3 is 14 amino acids long. J lost 4 bases, V lost 0 bases, and 2 bases had no gene match.